Shown below are 17 T cell receptor beta chains from a single sample sequenced in a study of post-analysis software for immune sequencing data. Presence of unique molecular identifiers characterized the TCR beta cDNA libraries. From the PCR reads, TCRdb called clonotypes with MiXCR, one entry per CDR3 protein. The sample records around 190,000 distinct CDR3 sequences, about 30% being singletons. These receptors lack a known antigen. General observations from the study: The study found TRBV5-6, TRBV5-1 and TRBV20-1 among 5 or 6 TRBV segments more frequent in patients than controls.

Input material: blood. The receptors originated from a girl aged 2-17 years with multiple sclerosis.

The V gene is TRBV12-3 or TRBV12-4, the J gene TRBJ2-7; D is perhaps TRBD1 (5 bases). The CDR3 has 13 residues. Trimming removed 2 bases from V and 5 bases from J, with 10 bases in between. Here the CDR3 DNA reads TGTGCCAGCAGTTTAAAGGGGTCAGACGAGCAGTACTTC. Its protein is CASSLKGSDEQYF.

This chain joins TRBV27 and TRBJ1-2; D is unresolved. The CDR3 contains 16 residues. Germline values: CDR1 MNHEY, CDR2 SMNVEV (reference sequence). V was pared by 3 bases and J by 5 bases, with 19 bases between. CDR3 nucleotides: TGTGCCAGCAGTTTGGCTTACAGCACCGGCAAATATGGCTACACCTTC. This sequence encodes CASSLAYSTGKYGYTF.

Many counts were recorded for this clonotype. This chain links TRBV7-2 with TRBJ2-5, with 8 bases matching TRBD2. This CDR3 spans 13 amino acids. The J segment lost 5 bases and the V segment lost 3 bases, leaving 2 bases of the junction unmatched. Germline V lookup: CDR1 SGHTA, CDR2 FQGNSA. The CDR3 is CASSFSGIETQYF. CDR3 in DNA: TGTGCCAGCAGCTTTAGCGGGATTGAGACCCAGTACTTC. Supplemented by reference TRBV7-2 and TRBJ2-5, the full variable domain reads GAGVSQSPSNKVTEKGKDVELRCDPISGHTALYWYRQSLGQGLEFLIYFQGNSAPDKSGLPSDRFSAERTGGSVSTLTIQRTQQEDSAVYLCASSFSGIETQYFGPGTRLLVL.

The CDR3 sequence: CASRLRPGQLNTEAFF. The CDR3 DNA is TGTGCCAGTAGGCTCCGCCCGGGACAGTTGAACACTGAAGCTTTCTTT. The V and J genes are TRBV19 and TRBJ1-1, with 7 bases matching TRBD1. V shed 6 bases, J shed 0 bases, and the junction held 10 bases outside the gene matches. Germline V CDR1 and CDR2: LNHDA, SQIVND (reference sequence). This CDR3 contains 16 residues.

The chain couples TRBV12-3 or TRBV12-4 to TRBJ2-7; 7 nucleotides line up with TRBD1. Trimming took 5 bases from V and 9 from J; bases not matched to a gene: 16. The CDR3 runs 15 residues. The CDR3, as DNA: TGTGCCAGCAGTCTCGAGGACAGGCCCCCACTAGGGCAGTACTTC. Translation: CASSLEDRPPLGQYF.

This clonotype was found many times. The genes are TRBV10-3 and TRBJ1-5, with D maybe TRBD1 (5 bases). Germline CDR1 reads ENHRY; CDR2 reads SYGVKD. The V end lost 7 bases, the J end lost 2 bases, and 12 bases lay between the germline ends. The CDR3 runs 14 residues. CDR3 amino acids: CAIKQELGNQPQHF. The CDR3 nucleotides read TGTGCCATCAAACAGGAGCTTGGCAATCAGCCCCAGCATTTT.

In the case of this clonotype: A clone one base away is much larger, so this may be a read error. The chain joins TRBV6-4 to TRBJ2-3; 11 positions match TRBD1. V lost 6 bases to trimming and J lost 5 bases; unmatched junction nucleotides: 4. CDR1 MRHNA and CDR2 SNTAGT come from the germline V gene. This CDR3 region has 14 residues. CDR3 loop: CASRTGTGGDTQYF. In DNA form, the CDR3 reads TGTGCCAGCAGGACCGGGACAGGGGGAGATACGCAGTATTTT.

Turning to this clonotype: One base away lies a much larger clone, so this may be a sequencing read error. This chain uses TRBV7-3 with TRBJ2-1, with a possible D match to TRBD2 (5 bases). Per the germline V gene, CDR1 is SGHTA and CDR2 is FQGTGA. This CDR3 has 15 residues. The CDR3 nucleotides are TGTGTCAGCAGCCCGAGCGGTAGCTCCTACAATGAGCAGTTCTTC. Its protein product is CVSSPSGSSYNEQFF.

This clonotype was recorded a few times. V gene TRBV4-1 combines with J gene TRBJ1-1, with no clear D. Germline CDR1 is MGHRA and CDR2 is YSYEKL. Between the trimmed V and J ends, which lost 1 base and 4 bases, there was a span of 16 bases. This CDR3 comprises 16 residues. The CDR3 DNA is TGCGCCAGCAGCCAAGTTGAGGGAGCCAGGAGCACTGAAGCTTTCTTT. Amino acids: CASSQVEGARSTEAFF.

In DNA, the CDR3 is TGCGCCAGCAGCCAAGGTGTTCGACAGGGGGCTTACACTGAAGCTTTCTTT. This encodes CASSQGVRQGAYTEAFF. The chain couples TRBV4-1 to TRBJ1-1; 10 nucleotides line up with TRBD1. Unmatched junction bases numbered 8, after V lost 1 base and J lost 3 bases. CDR1 is MGHRA and CDR2 is YSYEKL in the germline V gene. The CDR3 runs 17 residues.

This clonotype was seen ten or more times. The V call is TRBV12-3 or TRBV12-4, the J call TRBJ2-4; TRBD1 is a possible D gene (5 bases). This CDR3 spans 12 amino acids. V lost 8 bases and J lost 0, with 5 bases in between. The CDR3 loop reads CASGQAKNIQYF. The CDR3 DNA reads as TGTGCCAGCGGACAAGCCAAAAACATTCAGTACTTC.

The table lists this clonotype with many counts. V usage is TRBV7-2 and J usage is TRBJ2-7; TRBD2 aligns across 9 bases. The V and J ends lost 1 base and 0 bases, in that order; junction bases with no gene match: 4. Germline CDR1 and CDR2: SGHTA and FQGNSA. CDR3 size: 16 residues. This chain's CDR3 is CASSLGISGSSYEQYF. DNA for the CDR3: TGTGCCAGCAGCTTAGGAATTAGCGGGAGCTCCTACGAGCAGTACTTC.

This sequence joins TRBV7-2 and TRBJ2-4, with D hard to call. Gene TRBJ2-7 matches the end of the DNA better, so the J call may be wrong. Germline V lookup: CDR1 SGHTA, CDR2 FQGNSA. This CDR3 is built from 12 residues. The CDR3 DNA reads TGTGCCAGCAGCCCCCGCTCCTACGAGCAGTACTTC. It codes for CASSPRSYEQYF.

This clonotype was detected ten times or more. V gene TRBV7-9 combines with J gene TRBJ2-7; D is unclear. Germline V gives CDR1 SEHNR, CDR2 FQNEAQ (reference sequence). V gave up 0 bases and J gave up 2 bases, with 8 bases separating them. The CDR3 has 14 residues. The CDR3 DNA is TGTGCCAGCAGCTTAGCCGTCCGACCCTACGAGCAGTACTTC. It translates to CASSLAVRPYEQYF.

This clonotype has at least ten counts. In DNA, the CDR3 is TGTGCCAGCAGTTCCGGGGGGCTCTACGAGCAGTACTTC. Translation: CASSSGGLYEQYF. The genes are TRBV28 and TRBJ2-7, with D perhaps matching TRBD2 (7 bases). This CDR3 has 13 residues. V gave up 4 bases and J gave up 3 bases, with 10 bases separating them. The V gene's germline CDR1 is MDHEN and CDR2 SYDVKM.

The gene calls are TRBV12-3 or TRBV12-4 and TRBJ2-7; D may correspond to TRBD1 or TRBD2 (5 bases each). V was trimmed by 5 bases and J by 7 bases, leaving 33 bases between them. The CDR3 covers 19 residues. CDR3 region: CASSPDQSLEGWGNNEQYF. For the CDR3, the DNA is TGTGCCAGCAGTCCAGACCAATCCCTTGAGGGGTGGGGGAACAATGAGCAGTACTTC.

This clonotype has at least ten counts. This chain connects TRBV6-5 to TRBJ2-5, with 7 bases lining up with TRBD1. Trimming removed 0 bases from V and 7 bases from J; junction bases left unmatched: 11. CDR3 size: 16 residues. The germline CDR1 and CDR2 sequences are MNHEY and SVGAGI. This CDR3 reads CASSYSSYLRQGTQYF. The CDR3 region has the DNA TGTGCCAGCAGTTACTCGAGTTACCTGCGACAGGGGACCCAGTACTTC.